These 10 T cell receptor beta chains were all obtained from the same sample, sequenced in a study of blood T cell repertoires in COVID-19. Using immunoSEQ multiplex PCR, the repertoire was profiled, and TCRdb retains in-frame clones only, with some absent. Of 200,000 to 300,000 clones listed, roughly 86% are singletons. The sequencing sample was made of PBMCs or T cells enriched from blood (not recorded which). These receptor sequences come from a woman aged 25 to 39 with acute COVID-19.

V usage is TRBV14 and J usage is TRBJ1-2; 7 bases map to TRBD1. V shed 1 base and J 9 bases; nucleotides not matched to a gene: 5. CDR3 length equals 13 residues. The germline V gene encodes CDR1 SGHDN and CDR2 FVKESK. CDR3 sequence (DNA): TGTGCCAGCAGCCAAGCGAGGGGGCGAAGCTACACCTTC. Its translation: CASSQARGRSYTF.

J is TRBJ1-5 and V is TRBV5-8; D not resolved. V lost 0 bases and J 10 bases, leaving 14 bases between the germline ends. There are 14 residues in the CDR3. From germline, CDR1 is SGHTS and CDR2 YDEGEE. The CDR3, as DNA: TGTGCCAGCAGCTTGGAGCCCAGAGGGTTTCCCCAGCATTTT. Its translation: CASSLEPRGFPQHF.

The rearrangement joins TRBV5-4 to TRBJ2-6, with a weak D call TRBD2 (5 bases). CDR1 is SGHNT and CDR2 is YYREEE in the germline V gene (reference sequence). V was shortened by 2 bases and J by 2 bases, with 8 bases between the two germline ends. The CDR3 runs 15 residues. The CDR3 sequence: CASSLGGTGANVLTF. The CDR3, as DNA: TGTGCCAGCAGCTTAGGAGGTACTGGGGCCAACGTCCTGACTTTC.

CDR3 sequence: CASSEGTGRGNQPQHF. As DNA, the CDR3 is TGTGCCAGCAGTGAAGGGACAGGTCGGGGCAATCAGCCCCAGCATTTT. This rearrangement joins TRBV25-1 to TRBJ1-5; 8 bases align to TRBD1. The V and J ends lost 2 bases and 2 bases, in that order; junction bases with no gene match: 5. The CDR3 has 16 amino acids. CDR1 and CDR2 from the germline V gene are MGHDK and SYGVNS.

The chain has TRBV7-6 and TRBJ2-3; D not resolved. Germline V gives CDR1 SGHVS, CDR2 FNYEAQ. CDR3 size: 12 residues. V shed 4 bases and J shed 5 bases, with 7 bases lying between them. The CDR3 loop reads CASSYPGDTQYF. The CDR3 DNA reads TGTGCCAGCAGCTACCCCGGAGATACGCAGTATTTT.

The rearrangement links TRBV3-1 (or the pseudogene TRBV3-2) to TRBJ2-2; maybe TRBD1 (5 bases). Germline-derived CDR1 and CDR2 are LGHDT and YNNKEL (reference sequence). The V and J ends lost 4 bases and 3 bases respectively, with 6 bases between them. CDR3 length equals 13 residues. CDR3 sequence: CASSLGDTGELFF. CDR3 in DNA: TGTGCCAGCAGCCTAGGGGACACCGGGGAGCTGTTTTTT.

J is TRBJ2-1 and V is TRBV28; the match to TRBD1 covers 10 bases. The CDR3 covers 17 residues. V trimming: 6 bases; J trimming: 6 bases; junction bases outside the gene matches: 14. Per the germline V gene, CDR1 is MDHEN and CDR2 is SYDVKM. The CDR3 loop is CASRQNPGDRGSNEQFF. CDR3 nucleotides: TGTGCCAGCAGGCAAAACCCGGGGGACAGGGGCAGCAATGAGCAGTTCTTC.

The CDR3: CASSQDLRFGGRADTQYF. The CDR3 DNA sequence: TGTGCCAGCAGCCAAGATCTGAGGTTCGGGGGGCGGGCGGATACGCAGTATTTT. The chain has TRBV4-2 and TRBJ2-3, with TRBD2 as a possible D gene (7 bases). The CDR3 sequence is 18 residues long. With 0 bases removed from V and 6 bases from J, the gap between germline ends came to 22 bases. The germline CDR1 and CDR2 sequences are LGHNA and YNFKEQ.

CDR3 in DNA: TGCGCCAGCAGCCAAGTGGGAGCGGGGCCTGGCACAGATACGCAGTATTTT. Amino acid sequence: CASSQVGAGPGTDTQYF. This chain connects TRBV4-3 to TRBJ2-3; 7 bases line up with TRBD2. CDR1 and CDR2 (germline): LGHNA, YSLEER. The CDR3 length is 17 residues. V shed 1 base and J 1 base; nucleotides not matched to a gene: 8.

The J gene is TRBJ2-7, the V gene TRBV5-1; 9 bases match TRBD2. With V trimmed by 4 bases and J by 4 bases, 9 bases remained unmatched. This CDR3 has 15 amino acids. Germline assignment: CDR1 SGHRS and CDR2 YFSETQ. CDR3 residues: CASSTLAGAFYEQYF. Written as DNA, the CDR3 is TGCGCCAGCAGCACTTTAGCGGGGGCCTTTTACGAGCAGTACTTC.